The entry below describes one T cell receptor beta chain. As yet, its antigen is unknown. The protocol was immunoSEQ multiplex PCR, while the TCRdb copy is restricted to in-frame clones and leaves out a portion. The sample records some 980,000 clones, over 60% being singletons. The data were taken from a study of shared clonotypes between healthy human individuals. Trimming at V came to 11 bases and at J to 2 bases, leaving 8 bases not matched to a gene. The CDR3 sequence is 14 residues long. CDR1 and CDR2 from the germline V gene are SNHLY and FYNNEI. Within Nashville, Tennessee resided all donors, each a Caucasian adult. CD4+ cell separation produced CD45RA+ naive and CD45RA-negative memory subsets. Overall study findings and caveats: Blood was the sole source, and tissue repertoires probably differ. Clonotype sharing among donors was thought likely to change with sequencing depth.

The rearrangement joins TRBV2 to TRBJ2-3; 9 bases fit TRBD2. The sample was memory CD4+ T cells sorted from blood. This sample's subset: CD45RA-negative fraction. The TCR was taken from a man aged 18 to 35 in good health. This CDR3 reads CAVGRGGPTDTQYF. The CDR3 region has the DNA TGTGCCGTAGGGCGGGGGGGGCCCACAGATACGCAGTATTTT.